Listed below are T cell receptor beta chains from one sample, sequenced in a study of blood T cell repertoires in COVID-19. Assay used: immunoSEQ multiplex PCR; TCRdb lists only in-frame clones, some missing. This table has just over 75,000 clones, 70% to 90% appearing once. The sequenced sample was peripheral blood. These TCRs come from a woman of 80 years or more with active or convalescent COVID-19. The CDR3 runs from the conserved cysteine through the conserved F or W. A D gene is named only where the DNA matches it firmly. Size tells how often a clone was seen (once, few, many) or the class of an expanded clone, and some rows leave it out.

abundance: few
j_gene: TRBJ2-7
v_gene: TRBV2
d_gene: TRBD1
CDR3nt: TGTGCCAGCACGGGGACAGGGGACCACTACGAGCAGTACTTC
CDR3aa: CASTGTGDHYEQYF

abundance: -
j_gene: TRBJ1-4
v_gene: TRBV5-1
d_gene: TRBD1
CDR3nt: TGCGCCAGCAGCTCTCAGGGGGCTAATGAAAAACTGTTTTTT
CDR3aa: CASSSQGANEKLFF

abundance: -
j_gene: TRBJ2-1
v_gene: TRBV7-9
d_gene: -
CDR3nt: TGTGCCAGCAGCTCCAGCGTACGGGGACTTAGCTCCTACAATGAGCAGTTCTTC
CDR3aa: CASSSSVRGLSSYNEQFF

abundance: -
j_gene: TRBJ2-3
v_gene: TRBV30
d_gene: -
CDR3nt: TGTGCCTGGGGACAGAGTGCAGATACGCAGTATTTT
CDR3aa: CAWGQSADTQYF

abundance: -
j_gene: TRBJ1-6
v_gene: TRBV19
d_gene: TRBD1
CDR3nt: TGTGCCAGTAGTACCCAGGGGGAAAATTCACCCCTCCACTTT
CDR3aa: CASSTQGENSPLHF

abundance: -
j_gene: TRBJ1-6
v_gene: TRBV6-5
d_gene: -
CDR3nt: TGTGCCAGCAAGATACAGGGCCCGGCCCTCCACTTT
CDR3aa: CASKIQGPALHF

abundance: -
j_gene: TRBJ2-2
v_gene: TRBV5-1
d_gene: -
CDR3nt: TGCGCCAGCAGCTTCGACACCGGGGAGCTGTTTTTT
CDR3aa: CASSFDTGELFF

abundance: -
j_gene: TRBJ2-7
v_gene: TRBV18
d_gene: TRBD2
CDR3nt: TGTGCCAGCTCACGGACTAGCGGGAGCTCCTACGAGCAGTACTTC
CDR3aa: CASSRTSGSSYEQYF

abundance: -
j_gene: TRBJ2-7
v_gene: TRBV27
d_gene: TRBD1
CDR3nt: TGTGCCAGCAGGAGGACAGGGGCCTTCTACGAGCAGTACTTC
CDR3aa: CASRRTGAFYEQYF

abundance: -
j_gene: TRBJ1-1
v_gene: TRBV9
d_gene: -
CDR3nt: TGTGCCAGCAGCGTAGCAATGAACACTGAAGCTTTCTTT
CDR3aa: CASSVAMNTEAFF

abundance: -
j_gene: TRBJ2-7
v_gene: TRBV5-6
d_gene: TRBD1
CDR3nt: TGTGCCAGCAGCCGGCCGGGACAGGGACTCCAGGAGCAGTACTTC
CDR3aa: CASSRPGQGLQEQYF

abundance: -
j_gene: TRBJ2-3
v_gene: TRBV4-3
d_gene: TRBD2
CDR3nt: TGCGCCAGCAGCCTTTTTCTAGCGGGAGGAGGGACAGATACGCAGTATTTT
CDR3aa: CASSLFLAGGGTDTQYF

abundance: -
j_gene: TRBJ1-2
v_gene: TRBV7-3
d_gene: -
CDR3nt: TGTGCCAGCAGCTCCGGACCAGACAGAGCCGGTGGCTACACCTTC
CDR3aa: CASSSGPDRAGGYTF

abundance: -
j_gene: TRBJ2-3
v_gene: TRBV28
d_gene: -
CDR3nt: TGTGCCATCCTTGAGACAGACACAGATACGCAGTATTTT
CDR3aa: CAILETDTDTQYF

abundance: -
j_gene: TRBJ2-5
v_gene: TRBV24-1
d_gene: -
CDR3nt: TGTGCCACCAGTGATAGCCGAGGCTACGGGGAGACCCAGTACTTC
CDR3aa: CATSDSRGYGETQYF

abundance: -
j_gene: TRBJ2-2
v_gene: TRBV5-1
d_gene: TRBD2
CDR3nt: TGCGCCAGCAGCTTGAAGGCGGGAGCGTACACCGGGGAGCTGTTTTTT
CDR3aa: CASSLKAGAYTGELFF

abundance: -
j_gene: TRBJ1-3
v_gene: TRBV5-1
d_gene: -
CDR3nt: TGCGCCAGCAGCTCGAATCAGGGCACTGGAAACACCATATATTTT
CDR3aa: CASSSNQGTGNTIYF

abundance: -
j_gene: TRBJ2-7
v_gene: TRBV6-6
d_gene: -
CDR3nt: TGTGCCAGCAGCCTCGGCGAGGTCCTGTACTTC
CDR3aa: CASSLGEVLYF

abundance: -
j_gene: TRBJ2-5
v_gene: TRBV29-1
d_gene: -
CDR3nt: TGCAGCGTTGAAGGGGGACAAGAAGAGACCCAGTACTTC
CDR3aa: CSVEGGQEETQYF

abundance: once
j_gene: TRBJ2-7
v_gene: TRBV7-2
d_gene: TRBD2
CDR3nt: TGTGCCAGCAGCCCGCCCGGGAGGGGAGTCTACGAGCAGTACTTC
CDR3aa: CASSPPGRGVYEQYF

abundance: -
j_gene: TRBJ2-5
v_gene: TRBV13
d_gene: -
CDR3nt: TGTGCCAGCACCCCGTATAGCGGTGGGGCGGAGACCCAGTACTTC
CDR3aa: CASTPYSGGAETQYF

abundance: -
j_gene: TRBJ2-1
v_gene: TRBV7-2
d_gene: TRBD2
CDR3nt: TGTGCCAGCAGCTTAGGTAGCCGGGGGGGCCAAAATGAGCAGTTCTTC
CDR3aa: CASSLGSRGGQNEQFF

abundance: -
j_gene: TRBJ1-1
v_gene: TRBV6-5
d_gene: -
CDR3nt: TGTGCCACCGCAGGGCTTTCGAACACTGAAGCTTTCTTT
CDR3aa: CATAGLSNTEAFF

abundance: -
j_gene: TRBJ2-3
v_gene: TRBV5-4
d_gene: TRBD2
CDR3nt: TGTGCCAGCAGCTTGGTAGGACTAGGGCCAGATACGCAGTATTTT
CDR3aa: CASSLVGLGPDTQYF

abundance: once
j_gene: TRBJ2-5
v_gene: TRBV28
d_gene: -
CDR3nt: TGTGCCAGCAGTTTGAGAGGATGGACAGCCCAAGAGACCCAGTACTTC
CDR3aa: CASSLRGWTAQETQYF

abundance: -
j_gene: TRBJ2-1
v_gene: TRBV27
d_gene: -
CDR3nt: TGTGCCAGCAGTATAAATAGCGGCCTACTTTTAGGTGAGCAGTTCTTC
CDR3aa: CASSINSGLLLGEQFF

abundance: -
j_gene: TRBJ2-1
v_gene: TRBV5-1
d_gene: TRBD2
CDR3nt: TGCGCCAGCAGCTTAGCGGGAGAGAACTACAATGAGCAGTTCTTC
CDR3aa: CASSLAGENYNEQFF

abundance: -
j_gene: TRBJ1-1
v_gene: TRBV2
d_gene: TRBD1
CDR3nt: TGTGCCAGCGGTCAGGGGGGCACTGAAGCTTTCTTT
CDR3aa: CASGQGGTEAFF

abundance: -
j_gene: TRBJ1-4
v_gene: TRBV7-9
d_gene: -
CDR3nt: TGTGCCAGCAGCTTAGGCGGGGGGAAGTACACTGAAAAACTGTTTTTT
CDR3aa: CASSLGGGKYTEKLFF

abundance: -
j_gene: TRBJ1-3
v_gene: TRBV28
d_gene: TRBD1
CDR3nt: TGTGCCAGCAGTTTAGTGGGACAGGGCCACACCATATATTTT
CDR3aa: CASSLVGQGHTIYF

abundance: -
j_gene: TRBJ2-3
v_gene: TRBV2
d_gene: TRBD2
CDR3nt: TGTGCCAGCAGTGAAAGTAGCGGGAGTACAGATACGCAGTATTTT
CDR3aa: CASSESSGSTDTQYF

abundance: -
j_gene: TRBJ1-3
v_gene: TRBV9
d_gene: -
CDR3nt: TGTGCCAGCAGCGTAGAGGGGCTATCTGGAAACACCATATATTTT
CDR3aa: CASSVEGLSGNTIYF

abundance: -
j_gene: TRBJ1-1
v_gene: TRBV28
d_gene: -
CDR3nt: TGTGCCAGCAGTCGACAGTACACTGAAGCTTTCTTT
CDR3aa: CASSRQYTEAFF

abundance: -
j_gene: TRBJ1-5
v_gene: TRBV2
d_gene: -
CDR3nt: TGTGCCAGCAGTAGTCAGGGGAGTCCCCAGCCCCAGCATTTT
CDR3aa: CASSSQGSPQPQHF

abundance: -
j_gene: TRBJ1-1
v_gene: TRBV7-8
d_gene: -
CDR3nt: TGTGCCAGCAGCTTAGGTTGGACAGCGAACACTGAAGCTTTCTTT
CDR3aa: CASSLGWTANTEAFF